The rows below give T cell receptor beta chains drawn from one sample of a study of blood T cell repertoires in COVID-19. The assay was immunoSEQ multiplex PCR, and TCRdb's table has in-frame clones only and misses some. The sample lists roughly 250,000 clones, 85% occurring once. Sequencing was carried out using peripheral blood. The receptors derive from a woman in her fifties or sixties with active or convalescent COVID-19. CDR3s include the opening cysteine and the closing phenylalanine or tryptophan. The D gene is left open where the match is weak. Clone sizes are given selectively: once, few, many, or a class where the clone is expanded.

TRBJ1-5	TRBD1	-	TRBV2	13	TGTGCCAGTCAGGGGGCCGGGGGTCAGCCCCAGCATTTT	CASQGAGGQPQHF
TRBJ1-2	-	few	TRBV4-2	17	TGTGCCAGCAGCCAAGATTATAGGGAACAGGGCCGCTATGGCTACACCTTC	CASSQDYREQGRYGYTF
TRBJ1-1	-	-	TRBV6-5	12	TGTGCCAGCAGACAGGGAAGGACTGAAGCTTTCTTT	CASRQGRTEAFF
TRBJ2-5	-	-	TRBV5-1	14	TGCGCCAGCAGCCGTGACCCCCGAGGAGAGACCCAGTACTTC	CASSRDPRGETQYF
TRBJ2-3	TRBD2	-	TRBV7-6	16	TGTGCCAGCAGCTTAGGCACTAGCGGGAGCACAGATACGCAGTATTTT	CASSLGTSGSTDTQYF
TRBJ1-5	-	-	TRBV28	13	TGTGCCAGCAGAAACAGGGTTAGCCAGCCCCAGCATTTT	CASRNRVSQPQHF
TRBJ2-7	-	once	TRBV5-1	14	TGCGCCAGCAGCTTACAGGGAAACTCCTACGAGCAGTACTTC	CASSLQGNSYEQYF
TRBJ2-7	-	-	TRBV21-1	15	TGTGCCAGCAGCATTGGCGACCCCGAGGGCTACGAGCAGTACTTC	CASSIGDPEGYEQYF
TRBJ2-7	TRBD1	once	TRBV9	14	TGTGCCAGCAGCCCACGGGACAGTCCCTACGAGCAGTACTTC	CASSPRDSPYEQYF
TRBJ2-1	TRBD2	-	TRBV28	15	TGTGCCAGCATCAAACTAGCGGGGGGTTACAATGAGCAGTTCTTC	CASIKLAGGYNEQFF
TRBJ2-1	-	once	TRBV18	16	TGTGCCAGCTCACCACAGGTTGGGGCGAACAACAATGAGCAGTTCTTC	CASSPQVGANNNEQFF
TRBJ2-5	TRBD1	-	TRBV19	15	TGTGCCAGTAACCCTACCGGGACAGGGGAAGAGACCCAGTACTTC	CASNPTGTGEETQYF
TRBJ1-6	-	-	TRBV6-6	15	TGTGCCAGCAGTTACCGCCCTGGGACATTGTCTCCCCTCCACTTT	CASSYRPGTLSPLHF